This T cell receptor beta chain was sequenced in a study of molecular identifiers for immune sequencing clone quantification. As for the study in general: Replicates involved a five-way split of RNA from around 18,000 or 91,000 naive CD8 cells, with sequencing of four.

Study-wide results and limits: Among 850,000 to 1,000,000 naive cells, spiked Jurkat TCR RNA from a single cell was reportedly detectable. More than 97% of effector molecules, versus under 1% of naive-cell molecules, belonged to clones above 20 RNA copies.

Sorted cell numbers of about 19,000 to 1,000,000, with 10%, 30% or 50% RNA, served as input for naive CD8 libraries. The table lists this clonotype with many counts. The antigen is unknown. This CDR3 spans 12 amino acids. Germline lookup yields CDR1 LNHNV and CDR2 YYDKDF (reference sequence). V was shortened by 7 bases and J by 12 bases, with 17 bases between the two germline ends. MiXCR was run by TCRdb on the PCR reads, yielding one entry per CDR3 protein. The sample consists of around 470,000 distinct CDR3 sequences, roughly a fifth of them appearing once. The TCR comes from a human donor in good health. Some libraries in this study had Jurkat cell RNA spiked in. V is TRBV15 and J is TRBJ2-3; possibly TRBD1 for D (6 bases). The specimen was naive CD8+ T cells from blood, with Jurkat cell RNA spiked in. Specified subset: FACS-sorted CD8+CD4-CCR7+CD45RA+ naive T cells. The CDR3 DNA follows: TGTGCCACCACCTTGCCCAGGGGCCACCAGTATTTT. Translating it yields CATTLPRGHQYF.